Each of the 18 T cell receptor beta chains below was sequenced from the same sample in a study of T cells expressing NK-cell markers. TCRdb re-called the 5' RACE reads, yielding one record per CDR3 amino acid sequence without DNA. This table lists about 460,000 distinct CDR3 sequences. The specimen sequenced was blood T cells: a sorted CD56 or NKG2C T cell subset, CD4+ or CD8+ T cells, or bulk PBMC T cells (not recorded which). The receptors originated from a woman in her forties or fifties in good health.

The V gene is TRBV12-3 or TRBV12-4, the J gene TRBJ1-3. The CDR3 runs 15 residues. The chain's CDR3 is CASSVGPNTGNTIYF.

The chain employs TRBV27 and TRBJ1-2; TCRdb indicates TRBD1, and absent DNA this call remains unverified. The CDR3 totals 14 residues. Per the germline V gene, CDR1 is MNHEY and CDR2 is SMNVEV (reference sequence). CDR3 sequence reads: CASKKQGGDYGYTF.

This sequence joins TRBV6-5 and TRBJ2-2; TCRdb indicates TRBD1, and absent DNA this call remains unverified. The CDR3 is made up of 16 amino acids. Germline V gene sequence: CDR1 MNHEY, CDR2 SVGAGI. The CDR3 sequence: CASSYSWGSNTGELFF.

The gene calls are TRBV15 and TRBJ1-5; TCRdb's D call, TRBD1, is unchecked because there is no DNA. Germline assignment: CDR1 LNHNV and CDR2 YYDKDF (reference sequence). This CDR3 is 19 amino acids long. This chain's CDR3 is CATSNDGTGGLLSNQPQHF.

V usage is TRBV4-1 and J usage is TRBJ2-1; TCRdb's D call of TRBD2 is untestable without DNA. CDR1 is MGHRA, CDR2 YSYEKL, per germline. The CDR3 covers 18 residues. CDR3 amino acids: CASSPTRTGTSGSNEQFF.

This chain connects TRBV29-1 to TRBJ1-2; the TCRdb D gene call, TRBD1, has no DNA to confirm it. This CDR3 spans 13 amino acids. From germline, CDR1 is SQVTM and CDR2 ANQGSEA. Here the CDR3 reads CSVGHRDHSGYTF.

The chain has TRBV20-1 and TRBJ2-1; absent DNA, TCRdb's TRBD2 call cannot be checked. Germline CDR1 is DFQATT and CDR2 is SNEGSKA (reference sequence). The CDR3 loop spans 15 amino acids. The CDR3 loop reads CSAISEGESYNEQFF.

The rearrangement uses TRBV6-1 and TRBJ2-1. CDR3 length: 17 amino acids. Germline V gives CDR1 MNHNS, CDR2 SASEGT. CDR3 residues: CASSESGYNLGYNEQFF.

V gene TRBV6-1 combines with J gene TRBJ1-1; TCRdb's assignment of TRBD1 cannot be checked, as there is no DNA. The CDR3 runs to 13 residues. Germline V gene lookup returns CDR1 MNHNS and CDR2 SASEGT. CDR3 amino acids: CATPRPWNTEAFF.

The J gene is TRBJ1-1, the V gene TRBV12-3 or TRBV12-4; no DNA is available, so the TRBD1 call from TCRdb remains unchecked. The CDR3 runs 15 residues. CDR3 loop: CASSDNTGRYTEAFF.

The chain combines TRBV20-1 with TRBJ2-5. The CDR3 has 14 residues. Germline-derived CDR1 and CDR2 are DFQATT and SNEGSKA (reference sequence). CDR3 amino acids: CSARSRLFGETQYF.

This chain links TRBV9 with TRBJ1-4; TCRdb lists TRBD1, though no DNA is available to test this call. This CDR3 has 15 residues. CDR1 is SGDLS, CDR2 YYNGEE, per germline. The CDR3 sequence is CASSVARGGPEKLFF. Filled out from reference TRBV9 and TRBJ1-4, the complete variable domain reads DSGVTQTPKHLITATGQRVTLRCSPRSGDLSVYWYQQSLDQGLQFLIQYYNGEERAKGNILERFSAQQFPDLHSELNLSSLELGDSALYFCASSVARGGPEKLFFGSGTQLSVL.

The gene calls are TRBV3-1 and TRBJ2-5; TCRdb's assignment of TRBD2 cannot be checked, as there is no DNA. The length of the CDR3 is 16 residues. Per the germline V gene, CDR1 is LGHDT and CDR2 is YNNKEL (reference sequence). The CDR3: CASSETSGRNQETQYF.

The chain is built from TRBV29-1 and TRBJ1-3; the D call of TRBD1 rests on TCRdb alone, since no DNA is present to check it. There are 14 residues in the CDR3. Germline V gene data show CDR1 as SQVTM and CDR2 as ANQGSEA. The CDR3 reads CSITGGLSGNTIYF.

This chain joins TRBV12-3 or TRBV12-4 and TRBJ1-6; TCRdb designates TRBD1, a call that cannot be tested without DNA. The CDR3 has 16 residues. CDR3 sequence reads: CASSLVVGADNSPLHF.

The chain carries TRBV11-1 and TRBJ1-3; TCRdb lists TRBD1, though no DNA is available to test this call. CDR3 length equals 14 residues. CDR1 SGHAT and CDR2 FQDESV come from the germline V gene (reference sequence). CDR3 amino acids: CASKRTGSGNTIYF.

The chain has TRBV20-1 and TRBJ1-1; as DNA is missing, the TRBD1 call by TCRdb cannot be tested. Germline CDR1 is DFQATT and CDR2 is SNEGSKA (reference sequence). This CDR3 has 15 amino acids. The CDR3 spells CSATRGQPEGTEAFF.

The J gene is TRBJ2-1, the V gene TRBV2; TCRdb names TRBD2, which stays unverified in the absence of DNA. Germline V lookup: CDR1 SNHLY, CDR2 FYNNEI. The CDR3 spans 19 residues. CDR3 in amino acids: CASSDPGLAGPSSYNEQFF.